A selection of T cell receptor beta chains follows, all from one sample in a study of OX40 agonist ivuxolimab in advanced cancers. Repertoires were generated with immunoSEQ multiplex PCR, while TCRdb's copy carries only in-frame clones and drops some. Here the sample spans about 35,000 clones, about nine tenths being singletons. Material: CD4+ or CD8+ T cells sorted from blood, obtained in a trial of the OX40 agonist ivuxolimab. The receptors here all came from an adult with an advanced solid tumor such as melanoma, head and neck, liver or kidney cancer. CDR3s include the opening cysteine and the closing phenylalanine or tryptophan. D genes are given only for firm matches.

V,J,D,CDR3
TRBV6-5,TRBJ1-2,NA,CASSAGQGYTF
TRBV4-1,NA,TRBD1,CASSHGPGQGSVEQYF
TRBV7-2,TRBJ2-7,TRBD2,CASSLILAGEGEQYF
TRBV4-3,TRBJ2-7,NA,CASSQDSGPGPYEQYF
TRBV28,TRBJ2-7,NA,CASSLRQFYEQYF
TRBV6-5,TRBJ2-2,NA,CASSYKGTGELFF
TRBV7-5,TRBJ2-2,NA,CARSLAPSGVPNTGELFF
TRBV28,TRBJ1-3,NA,CASSPFSGNTIYF
TRBV7-9,TRBJ1-1,TRBD1,CASSHDRGPTEAFF
TRBV5-5,TRBJ1-5,NA,CASSSEGGYQPQHF
TRBV30,TRBJ2-3,NA,CAWSWSGYTDTQYF
TRBV30,TRBJ1-2,NA,CAWSVRGGYGYTF
TRBV10-2,TRBJ2-7,NA,CASSESATYEQYF
TRBV28,TRBJ2-5,NA,CASSLVGRRETQYF
TRBV13,TRBJ1-2,TRBD1,CASSEDRVEGYTF
TRBV29-1,TRBJ2-2,TRBD1,CSVETPGQGGTGELFF
TRBV15,TRBJ1-1,TRBD1,CATSRPMTGAPEAFF
TRBV6-5,TRBJ1-5,NA,CASSYSIFGDQPQHF
TRBV19,TRBJ1-1,TRBD1,CASSIQGAGTEAFF
TRBV7-2,TRBJ2-1,TRBD2,CASSLGSGSLNEQFF
TRBV29-1,TRBJ2-7,TRBD2,CSVGLARRDEQYF
TRBV27,TRBJ2-2,NA,CASSLVPYTGELFF
TRBV4-2,TRBJ1-1,TRBD1,CASSPLTGGTEAFF
TRBV4-1,TRBJ2-7,NA,CASSQPRGIEAGYGQYF
TRBV6-5,TRBJ1-2,NA,CASSSVPNYGYTF
TRBV4-3,TRBJ2-1,NA,CASSRDGTWNEQFF
TRBV6-5,TRBJ1-4,NA,CASSYSILAAREKLFF
TRBV6-5,TRBJ1-1,TRBD1,CASSYLTGRGNTEAFF
TRBV19,TRBJ1-5,TRBD1,CASSTDREQPQHF
TRBV11-2,TRBJ2-7,NA,CASRPAAGYEQYF
TRBV9,TRBJ2-1,NA,CASSWGGGAEQFF
TRBV9,TRBJ2-1,NA,CASSGNYNEQFF
TRBV10-1,TRBJ1-1,NA,CASSGIIRSQNTEAFF
TRBV6-5,TRBJ2-5,NA,CASSYQETQYF
TRBV11-3,TRBJ2-2,NA,CASSAVRANTGELFF
TRBV7-8,TRBJ1-5,NA,CASSFLRVAQQPQHF